Presented here are 2 T cell receptor beta chains from one specimen sequenced in a study of PD-1 blockade in mismatch repair-deficient tumors. Method: immunoSEQ multiplex PCR; TCRdb's copy keeps in-frame clones and lacks some. Counted here are some 19,000 clones, approximately 80% occurring once; the ten biggest clones make up 1.4% to 1.5%. Specimen: PBMCs, collected 52 weeks after starting pembrolizumab. The source is an adult with mismatch repair-deficient cancer.

The V gene is TRBV2, the J gene TRBJ2-7, with TRBD1 matching 8 bases. The CDR3 totals 14 residues. The V gene end was trimmed by 6 bases and the J gene end by 2 bases; junction bases not matched to a gene: 6. Germline CDR1 SNHLY, CDR2 FYNNEI. CDR3 DNA: TGTGCCAGCAGCACAGGGGGGCCTCCCTACGAGCAGTACTTC. This gives the protein CASSTGGPPYEQYF.

The chain carries TRBV29-1 and TRBJ2-3; 10 bases line up with TRBD1. V dropped 7 bases and J dropped 5; count of bases not matched to a gene: 12. Germline V gene sequence: CDR1 SQVTM, CDR2 ANQGSEA. The CDR3 runs 15 residues. Here the CDR3 DNA reads TGCAGCGCCCCCAGCGGGACAGGGGAGGGAGATACGCAGTATTTT. This encodes CSAPSGTGEGDTQYF.